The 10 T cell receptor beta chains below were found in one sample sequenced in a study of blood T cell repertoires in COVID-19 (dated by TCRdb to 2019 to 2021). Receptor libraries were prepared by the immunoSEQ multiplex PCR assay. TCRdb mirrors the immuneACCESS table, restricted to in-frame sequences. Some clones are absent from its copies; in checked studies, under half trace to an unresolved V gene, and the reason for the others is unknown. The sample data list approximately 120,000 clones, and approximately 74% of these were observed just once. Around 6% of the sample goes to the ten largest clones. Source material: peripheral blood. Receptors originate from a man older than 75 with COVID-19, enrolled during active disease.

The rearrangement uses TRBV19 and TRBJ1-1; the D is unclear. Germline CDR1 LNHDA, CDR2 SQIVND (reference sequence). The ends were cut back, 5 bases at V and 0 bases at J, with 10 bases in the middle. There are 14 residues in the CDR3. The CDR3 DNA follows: TGTGCCAGTAGTGGTCTGGCAGTGAACACTGAAGCTTTCTTT. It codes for CASSGLAVNTEAFF.

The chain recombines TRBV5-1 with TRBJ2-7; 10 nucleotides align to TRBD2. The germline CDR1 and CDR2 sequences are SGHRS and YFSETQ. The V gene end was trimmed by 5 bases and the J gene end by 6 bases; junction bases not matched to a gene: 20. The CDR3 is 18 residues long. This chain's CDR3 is CASSPVGGSGRPPSEQYF. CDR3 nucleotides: TGCGCCAGCAGTCCGGTCGGGGGTAGCGGGAGGCCGCCCAGCGAGCAGTACTTC.

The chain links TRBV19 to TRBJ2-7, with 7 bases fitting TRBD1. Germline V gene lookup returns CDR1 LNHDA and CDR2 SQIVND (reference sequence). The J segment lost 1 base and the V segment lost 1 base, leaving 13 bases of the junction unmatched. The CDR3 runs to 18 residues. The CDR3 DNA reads TGTGCCAGTAGTATAGCCCCATACAGGGGCGTCCGTTCCTACGAGCAGTACTTC. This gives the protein CASSIAPYRGVRSYEQYF.

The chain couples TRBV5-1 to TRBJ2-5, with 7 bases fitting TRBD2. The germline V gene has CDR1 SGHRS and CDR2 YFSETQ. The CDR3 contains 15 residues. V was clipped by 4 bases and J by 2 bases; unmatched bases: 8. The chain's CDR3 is CASSPGAGTQETQYF. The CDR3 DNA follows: TGCGCCAGCAGCCCTGGAGCGGGGACGCAAGAGACCCAGTACTTC.

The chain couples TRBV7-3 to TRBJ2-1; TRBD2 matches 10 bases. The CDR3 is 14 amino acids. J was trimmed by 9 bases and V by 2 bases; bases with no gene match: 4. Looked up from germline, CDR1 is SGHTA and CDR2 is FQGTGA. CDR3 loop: CASSLLAGAAEQFF. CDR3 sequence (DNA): TGTGCCAGCAGCTTACTAGCGGGAGCGGCTGAGCAGTTCTTC.

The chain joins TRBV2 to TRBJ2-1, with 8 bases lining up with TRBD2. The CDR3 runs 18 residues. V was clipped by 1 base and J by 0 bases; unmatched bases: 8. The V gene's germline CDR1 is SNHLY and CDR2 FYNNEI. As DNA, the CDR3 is TGTGCCAGCAGTGAAGAGGGGGTAGCGGGGCCCTCCTACAATGAGCAGTTCTTC. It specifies CASSEEGVAGPSYNEQFF.

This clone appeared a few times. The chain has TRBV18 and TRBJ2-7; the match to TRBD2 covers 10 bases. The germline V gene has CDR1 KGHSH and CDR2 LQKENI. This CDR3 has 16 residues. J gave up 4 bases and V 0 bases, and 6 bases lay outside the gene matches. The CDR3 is CASSPPSGRALYEQYF. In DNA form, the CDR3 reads TGTGCCAGCTCACCACCAAGCGGGAGGGCCCTGTACGAGCAGTACTTC.

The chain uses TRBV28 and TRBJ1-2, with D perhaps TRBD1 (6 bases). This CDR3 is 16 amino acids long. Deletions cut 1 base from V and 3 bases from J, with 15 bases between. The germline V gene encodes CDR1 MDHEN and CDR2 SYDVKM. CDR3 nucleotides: TGTGCCAGCAGTTTATCGAGAACAGGGACGGACTATGGCTACACCTTC. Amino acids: CASSLSRTGTDYGYTF.

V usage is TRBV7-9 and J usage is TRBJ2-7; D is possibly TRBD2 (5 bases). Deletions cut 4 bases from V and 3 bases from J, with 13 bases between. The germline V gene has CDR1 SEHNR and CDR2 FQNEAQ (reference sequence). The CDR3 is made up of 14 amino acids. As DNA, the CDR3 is TGTGCCAGCAGCTCCACTAGTACGTACTACGAGCAGTACTTC. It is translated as CASSSTSTYYEQYF. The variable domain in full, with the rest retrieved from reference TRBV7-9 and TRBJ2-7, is DTGVSQNPRHKITKRGQNVTFRCDPISEHNRLYWYRQTLGQGPEFLTYFQNEAQLEKSRLLSDRFSAERPKGSFSTLEIQRTEQGDSAMYLCASSSTSTYYEQYFGPGTRLTVT.

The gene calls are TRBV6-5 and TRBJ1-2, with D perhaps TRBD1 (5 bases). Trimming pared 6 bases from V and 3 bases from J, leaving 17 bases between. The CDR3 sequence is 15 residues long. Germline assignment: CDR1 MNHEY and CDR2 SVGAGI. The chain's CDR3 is CASRQRGRNYYGYTF. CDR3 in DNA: TGTGCCAGCAGGCAAAGGGGCAGGAATTACTATGGCTACACCTTC.